Shown below are 21 T cell receptor beta chains from a single sample sequenced in a study of graft-versus-host responses after intestinal transplantation (dated by TCRdb to the early 2020s). Libraries came from the immunoSEQ multiplex PCR assay. TCRdb mirrors the immuneACCESS table, restricted to in-frame sequences. Some clones are absent from its copies; in checked studies, under half trace to an unresolved V gene, and the reason for the others is unknown. The sample contains some 41,000 clones, roughly 90% of them found a single time. The ten largest make up 6% to 7.5% of the sample. The source material was PBMCs, sampled 260 to 280 days after transplant. The receptors derive from a human patient who received an intestinal transplant, so some T cells may come from the graft donor.

The DNA of the CDR3 is TGTGCCAGCACTGGGTCGGGGAATCAGCCCCAGCATTTT. Its protein product is CASTGSGNQPQHF. The V gene is TRBV2, the J gene TRBJ1-5, with D unclear. V lost 7 bases to trimming and J lost 4 bases, with 11 bases between them. This CDR3 spans 13 amino acids. Germline V gene sequence: CDR1 SNHLY, CDR2 FYNNEI.

This chain joins TRBV27 and TRBJ2-1; 13 nucleotides line up with TRBD2. With V trimmed by 2 bases and J by 6 bases, 1 base remained unmatched. This CDR3 spans 15 amino acids. CDR1 and CDR2 from the germline V gene are MNHEY and SMNVEV (reference sequence). This chain's CDR3 is CASSLGTSGVNEQFF. In DNA form, the CDR3 reads TGTGCCAGCAGTTTAGGGACTAGCGGGGTCAATGAGCAGTTCTTC.

This clone was picked up one time. The rearrangement uses TRBV14 and TRBJ2-7, with 7 bases identical to TRBD2. The V gene's germline CDR1 is SGHDN and CDR2 FVKESK. V trimming: 5 bases; J trimming: 2 bases; junction bases outside the gene matches: 12. This CDR3 spans 16 amino acids. The DNA for the CDR3 is TGTGCCAGCAGCGTCCGTACAGCGGGGTTCGCCTACGAGCAGTACTTC. Protein: CASSVRTAGFAYEQYF.

V is TRBV4-1 and J is TRBJ2-1; 7 bases are a match to TRBD1. V lost 0 bases, J lost 2 bases, and 1 base stayed unmatched. The CDR3 runs 15 residues. CDR1 and CDR2 (germline): MGHRA, YSYEKL. CDR3 in amino acids: CASSQDRGTYNEQFF. CDR3 nucleotides: TGCGCCAGCAGCCAAGACAGGGGGACCTACAATGAGCAGTTCTTC.

The rearrangement joins TRBV15 to TRBJ1-1; no firm D call. Germline CDR1 is LNHNV and CDR2 is YYDKDF (reference sequence). This CDR3 is built from 18 residues. The V end lost 0 bases, the J end lost 0 bases, and 17 bases lay between the germline ends. This CDR3 reads CATSRDPRFSRMNTEAFF. CDR3 in DNA: TGTGCCACCAGCAGAGATCCTAGGTTTTCAAGAATGAACACTGAAGCTTTCTTT.

The chain links TRBV4-1 to TRBJ1-1, with D possibly matching TRBD1 (6 bases). V lost 0 bases to trimming and J lost 8 bases, with 13 bases between them. The CDR3 runs 14 residues. Germline V gives CDR1 MGHRA, CDR2 YSYEKL. The CDR3 sequence: CASSQDRQVKEAFF. DNA for the CDR3: TGCGCCAGCAGCCAAGACCGACAGGTAAAAGAAGCTTTCTTT.

This clone has a handful of counts. This sample includes further DNA sequences coding for the same CDR3. The genes are TRBV6-5 and TRBJ2-7; no reliable D call. Trimming pared 1 base from V and 2 bases from J, leaving 6 bases between. Germline CDR1 and CDR2: MNHEY and SVGAGI. The CDR3 spans 13 residues. Here the CDR3 reads CASSYLAAYEQYF. DNA for the CDR3: TGTGCCAGCAGTTACTTGGCGGCCTACGAGCAGTACTTC.

This chain links TRBV14 with TRBJ1-5; D uncertain. CDR1 SGHDN and CDR2 FVKESK come from the germline V gene. Between the trimmed V and J ends, which lost 2 bases and 3 bases, there was a span of 11 bases. The CDR3 length is 15 residues. The CDR3 DNA reads TGTGCCAGCAGCCAAAGAGAAAAGACCAATCAGCCCCAGCATTTT. It encodes CASSQREKTNQPQHF.

The chain joins TRBV5-1 to TRBJ2-5, with 11 bases matching TRBD2. The CDR3 contains 17 residues. Germline V gene data show CDR1 as SGHRS and CDR2 as YFSETQ. The ends lost 0 bases at V and 5 bases at J; junction bases unmatched: 9. The CDR3 reads CASSLASGGFRHETQYF. DNA of the CDR3: TGCGCCAGCAGCTTGGCTAGCGGGGGGTTTCGCCACGAGACCCAGTACTTC.

This clone was recorded only once. The J gene is TRBJ1-2, the V gene TRBV19; maybe TRBD1 (5 bases). The CDR3 runs to 18 residues. Trimming left V 2 bases short and J 4 bases short, with 23 bases between. Germline CDR1 and CDR2: LNHDA and SQIVND (reference sequence). CDR3 region: CASSIFYGGGTVSYGYTF. CDR3 sequence (DNA): TGTGCCAGTAGTATATTCTACGGGGGTGGGACTGTTAGCTATGGCTACACCTTC.

The chain joins TRBV7-9 to TRBJ1-5; a weak D match, TRBD1 (5 bases). This CDR3 comprises 14 residues. Per germline, CDR1 SEHNR and CDR2 FQNEAQ (reference sequence). V was trimmed by 5 bases and J by 3 bases, leaving 11 bases between them. CDR3 bases: TGTGCCAGCAGCAATGGGGGGGTCAATCAGCCCCAGCATTTT. Translated, it gives CASSNGGVNQPQHF.

This rearrangement joins TRBV4-1 to TRBJ2-1, with TRBD2 identical over 13 bases. From germline, CDR1 is MGHRA and CDR2 YSYEKL. V dropped 5 bases and J dropped 8; count of bases not matched to a gene: 9. The CDR3 extends over 16 amino acids. CDR3 loop: CASSYTGTSGAHEQFF. The CDR3, as DNA: TGCGCCAGCAGCTATACCGGGACTAGCGGGGCCCATGAGCAGTTCTTC.

The chain is built from TRBV29-1 and TRBJ1-1; 7 bases are shared with TRBD1. The CDR3 is made up of 13 amino acids. Germline lookup yields CDR1 SQVTM and CDR2 ANQGSEA. The trim removed 4 bases at V and 2 bases at J, leaving 4 bases unmatched. This CDR3 is CSVAGTANTEAFF. Here the CDR3 DNA reads TGCAGCGTTGCTGGGACAGCTAACACTGAAGCTTTCTTT.

V is TRBV15 and J is TRBJ2-2; 8 bases are shared with TRBD1. The CDR3 has 12 amino acids. Germline V lookup: CDR1 LNHNV, CDR2 YYDKDF (reference sequence). Germline trimming cut 7 bases from V and 7 bases from J; bases unmatched to any gene: 2. In DNA form, the CDR3 reads TGTGCCACCATCGACAGGGGCGGGGAGCTGTTTTTT. Amino acid sequence: CATIDRGGELFF.

J is TRBJ2-5 and V is TRBV7-9, with 8 bases that match TRBD1. J lost 5 bases, V lost 3 bases, and 8 bases had no gene match. The CDR3 loop spans 15 amino acids. CDR1 is SEHNR and CDR2 is FQNEAQ in the germline V gene (reference sequence). The CDR3 loop reads CASSFGQGSEETQYF. The CDR3 region has the DNA TGTGCCAGCAGCTTCGGACAGGGCAGTGAGGAGACCCAGTACTTC.

The V and J genes are TRBV6-5 and TRBJ1-2; D is unresolved. V was shortened by 0 bases and J by 12 bases, with 17 bases between the two germline ends. Germline lookup yields CDR1 MNHEY and CDR2 SVGAGI. The CDR3 runs to 14 residues. CDR3 nucleotides: TGTGCCAGCAGTTACTCTTGGACCGCAAACGGGGACACCTTC. Amino acid sequence: CASSYSWTANGDTF.

The chain uses TRBV12-5 and TRBJ1-4; D unresolved. Germline V gene lookup returns CDR1 LGHNT and CDR2 FRNRAP. V was clipped by 5 bases and J by 0 bases, with 7 bases between them. This CDR3 has 14 amino acids. The CDR3 sequence: CASGQPATNEKLFF. CDR3 DNA sequence: TGTGCTAGTGGTCAACCTGCAACTAATGAAAAACTGTTTTTT.

The rearrangement uses TRBV2 and TRBJ2-1, with D perhaps matching TRBD1 (6 bases). Germline V gene data show CDR1 as SNHLY and CDR2 as FYNNEI. There are 14 residues in the CDR3. The V and J ends lost 6 bases and 4 bases respectively, with 13 bases between them. The CDR3 here is CASRGDTHYNEQFF. In DNA form, the CDR3 reads TGTGCCAGCAGAGGGGACACCCATTACAATGAGCAGTTCTTC.

The V call is TRBV11-1, the J call TRBJ1-1, with 8 bases lining up with TRBD1. CDR3 length: 15 amino acids. CDR1 and CDR2 from the germline V gene are SGHAT and FQDESV (reference sequence). The V and J ends lost 1 base and 4 bases, in that order; junction bases with no gene match: 5. The CDR3 nucleotides are TGTGCCAGCAGCTTAGGCACCGGGACAGGCACTGAAGCTTTCTTT. Encoded protein: CASSLGTGTGTEAFF.

The rearrangement uses TRBV5-1 and TRBJ2-5; possibly TRBD2 for D (6 bases). The length of the CDR3 is 14 residues. The V end lost 2 bases, the J end lost 9 bases, and 17 bases lay between the germline ends. The V gene's germline CDR1 is SGHRS and CDR2 YFSETQ. The CDR3 spells CASSFLDDPGAQYF. CDR3 sequence (DNA): TGCGCCAGCAGCTTCCTAGACGATCCGGGGGCCCAGTACTTC.

V and J are TRBV6-5 and TRBJ2-1, with TRBD2 matching 9 bases. The junction had 2 bases not matched to a gene; V was cut back by 3 bases and J by 5 bases. CDR1 and CDR2 from the germline V gene are MNHEY and SVGAGI. This CDR3 region has 14 residues. CDR3 loop: CASSYSGGDNEQFF. The CDR3 DNA sequence: TGTGCCAGCAGTTATAGCGGGGGAGACAATGAGCAGTTCTTC.